This T cell receptor beta chain was sequenced for a study of T cell responses to AZD1222 COVID-19 vaccine. Study-level information: Second-dose schedules of about 4 or about 12 weeks were combined. The study, taken as a whole, reports: The study found vaccine-associated CD4 TCRs spanning spike, dominant at 160-218 and 743-854.

Libraries were prepared by immunoSEQ multiplex PCR; TCRdb keeps only in-frame clonotypes and omits some of them. The sample lists 130,000 to 150,000 clones; around nine tenths were seen once. The CDR3 sequence is 15 residues long. Deletions cut 5 bases from V and 4 bases from J, with 17 bases between. CDR1 and CDR2 (germline): SGHNT, YENEEA. Concerning this clone: Its antigen is still unknown.

The sequence derives from an adult in good health. V gene TRBV11-3 combines with J gene TRBJ1-1; possibly TRBD1 for D (5 bases). Specimen: peripheral blood, collected on day 0 of AZD1222 vaccination. CDR3 sequence: CASSQPSGGGTEAFF. CDR3 in DNA: TGTGCCAGCAGCCAGCCCTCAGGCGGGGGCACTGAAGCTTTCTTT.